This T cell receptor (beta chain) was recovered during a study of T cells after yellow fever vaccination. Study-level results: From the bulk population, abundant clonotypes could contaminate and appear within FACS-sorted repertoires.

In TCRdb, the 5' RACE reads were re-called with MiXCR into one record per CDR3 protein. Seen here are roughly 500,000 distinct CDR3 sequences, 15% to 20% observed once, and the top ten hold roughly an eighth. The CDR3 is 13 residues long. The germline V gene has CDR1 WNHNN and CDR2 SYGVQD (reference sequence). V shed 5 bases and J shed 1 base, with 8 bases lying between them. As for this clonotype: The antigen is not known.

The input for sequencing was PBMCs, taken 15 days after the yellow fever booster vaccination. The chain has TRBV10-1 and TRBJ1-1, with a weak D call TRBD1 (5 bases). This sequence was found in a man under 40 who received the YFV17D yellow fever vaccine. CDR3 in amino acids: CASSRGENTEAFF. DNA of the CDR3: TGCGCCAGCAGTAGGGGCGAGAACACTGAAGCTTTCTTT.